This TCR beta chain is from a study of shared clonotypes between healthy human individuals. Clones were read by immunoSEQ multiplex PCR, and TCRdb kept only the in-frame ones, dropping some. The sample has about 700,000 clones, around 67% seen once. This clone was detected a few times. Its antigen is unidentified. The CDR3 is made up of 14 amino acids. Germline CDR1 MDHEN, CDR2 SYDVKM. The germline V and J ends were trimmed by 1 base and 7 bases, with 11 bases remaining between them. Among the donors, all were Caucasian adults who lived in Nashville, Tennessee. Findings and limits, study-wide: Rarefaction exposed incomplete sorted-subset sequencing despite large depth. What naive subsets generally showed was a larger estimated richness than memory subsets showed.

The specimen was memory CD4+ T cells sorted from blood. Subset described: CD45RA-negative fraction. The chain combines TRBV28 with TRBJ1-5; TRBD1 might be the D (6 bases). The receptor comes from a woman in her thirties in good health. The chain's CDR3 is CASSLLQGGQPQHF. Here the CDR3 DNA reads TGTGCCAGCAGTTTATTACAGGGCGGACAGCCCCAGCATTTT. The full variable domain, its missing parts supplied by reference TRBV28 and TRBJ1-5, is DVKVTQSSRYLVKRTGEKVFLECVQDMDHENMFWYRQDPGLGLRLIYFSYDVKMKEKGDIPEGYSVSREKKERFSLILESASTNQTSMYLCASSLLQGGQPQHFGDGTRLSIL.